The rows below give T cell receptor beta chains drawn from one sample of a study of tumor-infiltrating lymphocytes in primary liver carcinoma. TCRdb processed the multiplex PCR reads anew with MiXCR; each CDR3 protein has one entry. The data show a few hundred thousand distinct CDR3 sequences, about 50% seen once. The sequenced sample consisted of peripheral blood. Receptors originate from a young woman with primary liver carcinoma and hepatitis B virus infection. The CDR3 runs from the conserved cysteine through the conserved F or W. D genes are given only for firm matches. Expanded clones get a size class; other rows say once, few or many, or leave the size out.

abundance,d_gene,v_gene,j_gene,CDR3aa,CDR3nt
NA,NA,TRBV5-5,TRBJ1-1,CASSLTTLPITEAFF,TGTGCCAGCAGCCTAACGACGCTTCCTATCACTGAAGCTTTCTTT
few,TRBD2,TRBV6-5,TRBJ2-5,CASSSLAGVETQYF,TGTGCCAGCAGTTCGTTAGCGGGAGTAGAGACCCAGTACTTC
NA,TRBD2,TRBV4-2,TRBJ2-5,CASSRGLAEAGGEIQYF,TGTGCCAGCAGCCGGGGACTAGCGGAAGCCGGAGGGGAGATCCAGTACTTC
few,NA,TRBV30,TRBJ1-1,CAWSLDWGGIVNTEAFF,TGTGCCTGGAGTCTCGACTGGGGCGGAATTGTGAACACTGAAGCTTTCTTT
many,NA,TRBV12-3/TRBV12-4,TRBJ1-5,CASQREGNQPQHF,TGTGCCAGCCAGAGGGAGGGGAATCAGCCCCAGCATTTT
NA,TRBD1,TRBV6-6,TRBJ2-6,CVSRDSYSGANVLTF,TGTGTCAGCAGGGACAGTTACTCTGGGGCCAACGTCCTGACTTTC
NA,TRBD2,TRBV24-1,TRBJ2-5,CPTSDSRTSGRETQYF,TGTCCCACCAGTGATTCGCGGACTAGCGGGAGAGAGACCCAGTACTTC
NA,TRBD1,TRBV11-2,TRBJ2-7,CASSSPGTGGYKQYF,TGTGCGAGCAGCTCGCCCGGGACAGGGGGCTACAAGCAGTACTTC
NA,NA,TRBV11-2,TRBJ2-1,CASSLVGDPDNEQFF,TGTGCCAGCAGTTTAGTGGGGGACCCGGACAATGAGCAGTTCTTC
NA,NA,TRBV12-3/TRBV12-4,TRBJ1-5,CASSSRGSRQPQHF,TGTGCCAGTAGTTCCAGGGGCAGCAGACAGCCCCAGCATTTT
many,NA,TRBV12-3/TRBV12-4,TRBJ2-1,CASSQTSFNEQFF,TGTGCCAGCAGCCAAACTAGTTTCAATGAGCAGTTCTTC
NA,TRBD2,TRBV5-4,TRBJ2-7,CASSFGEGGEQHF,TGTGCCAGCAGCTTCGGGGAGGGCGGCGAGCAGCACTTC
once,NA,TRBV6-5,TRBJ2-7,CTSRGGIAYEQYF,TGTACCAGCAGGGGGGGAATAGCCTACGAGCAGTACTTC
NA,NA,TRBV6-5,TRBJ1-1,CASRDLNTGAFF,TGTGCCAGCAGGGACCTGAACACTGGAGCTTTCTTC
NA,TRBD2,TRBV4-1,TRBJ2-2,CASSPTPGTSGVTGELFF,TGCGCCAGCAGCCCAACCCCTGGGACTAGCGGGGTTACCGGGGAGCTGTTTTTT
NA,NA,TRBV18,TRBJ1-2,CASPIEWNYGYTF,TGTGCCAGCCCAATCGAATGGAACTATGGCTACACCTTC